This T cell receptor beta chain was found in a study of shared clonotypes between healthy human individuals. The CDR3 covers 14 residues. V shed 3 bases and J 4 bases; nucleotides not matched to a gene: 4. Germline V gene sequence: CDR1 SGHAT, CDR2 FQDESV (reference sequence). Samples underwent the assay at deep level. The authors distributed each subset's genomic DNA evenly over several immunoSEQ plates. The repertoire was sequenced with immunoSEQ multiplex PCR; TCRdb's copy has only in-frame clones and lacks some. The sample yields roughly 490,000 clones, around 78% seen once. The donors were adults (healthy and HIV-negative) with no recent acute infections or vaccinations. The donor cohort consisted entirely of Caucasian adults residing in Nashville, Tennessee.

The sequence came from a woman aged 40-49 years in good health. Some clones in this sample may be carry-over from other donors' samples. This sequence joins TRBV11-1 and TRBJ2-7; 9 nucleotides match TRBD1. The sample consisted of PBMCs. In DNA, the CDR3 is TGTGCCAGCAGCTTCCGGGACAGGGTGTACGAGCAGTACTTC. It encodes CASSFRDRVYEQYF.